A selection of T cell receptor beta chains follows, all from one sample in a study of cytomegalovirus exposure and HLA in healthy donors. This table comes from immunoSEQ multiplex PCR, and its TCRdb copy is limited to in-frame clones, with some not included. The sample carries about 160,000 clones, around four fifths recorded once. What was sequenced was PBMCs. These receptors all stem from a woman aged 45-59 years in good health and CMV-seropositive. CDR3s include the opening cysteine and the closing phenylalanine or tryptophan. The order of the fields is V gene, clone size, D gene, J gene, CDR3 protein, CDR3 DNA. The D gene is left open where the match is weak. For some rows the clone size is stated as once, few or many, or as a class when expanded; others skip it.

v_gene: TRBV7-2
abundance: -
d_gene: TRBD1
j_gene: TRBJ2-1
CDR3aa: CASNEPRTGMYNEQFF
CDR3nt: TGTGCCAGCAACGAACCCCGGACAGGGATGTACAATGAGCAGTTCTTC

v_gene: TRBV29-1
abundance: -
d_gene: -
j_gene: TRBJ2-1
CDR3aa: CSVDRGEQFF
CDR3nt: TGCAGCGTAGATCGAGGGGAGCAGTTCTTC

v_gene: TRBV5-1
abundance: -
d_gene: TRBD1
j_gene: TRBJ2-2
CDR3aa: CASSQGGEGELFF
CDR3nt: TGCGCCAGCAGTCAAGGGGGCGAGGGGGAGCTGTTTTTT

v_gene: TRBV6-5
abundance: -
d_gene: -
j_gene: TRBJ1-6
CDR3aa: CASRGRGNSPLHF
CDR3nt: TGTGCCAGCAGGGGCAGGGGTAATTCACCCCTCCACTTT

v_gene: TRBV19
abundance: -
d_gene: TRBD1
j_gene: TRBJ1-1
CDR3aa: CASQGARTEAFF
CDR3nt: TGTGCCAGCCAGGGGGCGCGAACTGAAGCTTTCTTT

v_gene: TRBV21-1
abundance: -
d_gene: -
j_gene: TRBJ1-2
CDR3aa: CASSKRQGQSYGYTF
CDR3nt: TGTGCCAGCAGCAAAAGACAGGGCCAAAGCTATGGCTACACCTTC

v_gene: TRBV7-9
abundance: -
d_gene: TRBD2
j_gene: TRBJ2-7
CDR3aa: CASSSGLGRSREQYF
CDR3nt: TGTGCCAGCAGCTCAGGACTAGGACGGTCCCGCGAGCAGTACTTC

v_gene: TRBV2
abundance: -
d_gene: TRBD2
j_gene: TRBJ2-1
CDR3aa: CASSASRGGRNEQFF
CDR3nt: TGTGCCAGCAGTGCGTCGCGGGGGGGCCGGAATGAGCAGTTCTTC

v_gene: TRBV6-4
abundance: -
d_gene: TRBD2
j_gene: TRBJ2-7
CDR3aa: CASSDPGLAGATPREQYF
CDR3nt: TGTGCCAGCAGTGACCCGGGACTAGCGGGAGCTACACCTAGAGAGCAGTACTTC

v_gene: TRBV19
abundance: -
d_gene: -
j_gene: TRBJ2-1
CDR3aa: CASWGRVYNEQFF
CDR3nt: TGTGCCAGTTGGGGCAGAGTTTACAATGAGCAGTTCTTC

v_gene: TRBV25-1
abundance: once
d_gene: -
j_gene: TRBJ2-5
CDR3aa: CASTDRKREETQYF
CDR3nt: TGTGCCAGCACGGACAGAAAGCGTGAAGAGACCCAGTACTTC

v_gene: TRBV4-2
abundance: -
d_gene: TRBD1
j_gene: TRBJ2-7
CDR3aa: CASSQVRTGDSYEQYF
CDR3nt: TGTGCCAGCAGCCAGGTTAGGACAGGGGACTCCTACGAGCAGTACTTC

v_gene: TRBV19
abundance: -
d_gene: -
j_gene: TRBJ2-5
CDR3aa: CASSKSGEKQETQYF
CDR3nt: TGTGCCAGTAGTAAATCCGGGGAGAAGCAAGAGACCCAGTACTTC

v_gene: TRBV10-3
abundance: -
d_gene: TRBD1
j_gene: TRBJ1-1
CDR3aa: CAISPDRGGSTEAFF
CDR3nt: TGTGCCATCAGTCCCGACAGGGGAGGATCCACTGAAGCTTTCTTT